These T cell receptor beta chains were read from a single sample in a study of blood T cell repertoires in COVID-19. Sequenced by immunoSEQ multiplex PCR; TCRdb stores in-frame clones only, minus some. In the table there are about 49,000 clones, approximately 85% of which are singletons. Sequenced input: peripheral blood. All receptors derive from a human donor in a cohort sampled during active COVID-19. CDR3s include the opening cysteine and the closing phenylalanine or tryptophan. Fields, in order: clone size, J gene, V gene, CDR3 protein. Size is stated for part of the rows, as once, few or many counts, or as a class when the clone is expanded.

once | TRBJ2-6 | TRBV19 | CASSRGGEVPGANVLTF
. | TRBJ1-2 | TRBV18 | CANSEGASYGYTF
. | TRBJ2-1 | TRBV5-4 | CASSPRTGTIDVSEQFF
. | TRBJ2-1 | TRBV5-1 | CASSLAASSYEQFF
. | TRBJ2-1 | TRBV28 | CASSLRVNEQFF
. | TRBJ1-1 | TRBV6-5 | CASSYAGQGYTEAFF
few | TRBJ1-1 | TRBV5-1 | CASSSIQGTGTEAFF
. | TRBJ2-7 | TRBV5-1 | CASSGTGGSYEQYF
. | TRBJ2-2 | TRBV28 | CASRATPGPGELFF
. | TRBJ1-5 | TRBV27 | CASSNRGLGQPQHF
. | TRBJ1-6 | TRBV10-3 | CAISESGYNSPLHF